Listed below are T cell receptor beta chains from one sample, sequenced in a study of T cells in Graves' hyperthyroidism and ophthalmopathy. TCRdb called the multiplex PCR reads again in MiXCR, with one record for every CDR3 protein. This sample has fewer than 350,000 distinct CDR3 sequences, with around a sixth found just once. The sample was blood. Every receptor here comes from a woman between 35 and 50 years old with Graves' ophthalmopathy. Both conserved end residues are part of each CDR3. A D gene is named only where the DNA matches it firmly. The listing skips clone size in some rows; elsewhere it reads once, few, many or a size class.

size: many; J: TRBJ2-7; D: .; V: TRBV5-6; CDR3: CASSYRSASYEQYF; DNA: TGTGCCAGCAGCTACCGGAGCGCGTCCTACGAGCAGTACTTC
size: .; J: TRBJ2-7; D: .; V: TRBV12-3/TRBV12-4; CDR3: CASSYLLYEQYF; DNA: TGTGCCAGCAGCTACCTTCTTTACGAGCAGTACTTC
size: few; J: TRBJ2-7; D: TRBD1; V: TRBV14; CDR3: CVSSLPGTAYYEQYF; DNA: TGTGTCAGCAGCCTTCCCGGGACAGCATATTACGAGCAGTACTTC
size: many; J: TRBJ2-4; D: .; V: TRBV6-1; CDR3: CASSPDSIQYF; DNA: TGTGCCAGCAGCCCTGATAGCATTCAGTACTTC
size: .; J: TRBJ2-7; D: .; V: TRBV6-1; CDR3: CASSQAAHSYEQYF; DNA: TGTGCCAGCTCGCAGGCGGCGCACTCCTACGAGCAGTACTTC
size: many; J: TRBJ2-2; D: .; V: TRBV5-1; CDR3: CASSLAPGVGTGELFF; DNA: TGCGCCAGCAGCTTGGCCCCCGGGGTTGGAACCGGGGAGCTGTTTTTT
size: many; J: TRBJ2-5; D: .; V: TRBV12-3/TRBV12-4; CDR3: CASRRDNRETQYF; DNA: TGTGCCAGCAGGCGGGACAACCGAGAGACCCAGTACTTC
size: many; J: TRBJ1-3; D: .; V: TRBV19; CDR3: CASSMVQRNTIYF; DNA: TGTGCCAGTAGTATGGTACAGAGAAACACCATATATTTT
size: many; J: TRBJ2-3; D: .; V: TRBV20-1; CDR3: CSASMTVSTDTQYF; DNA: TGCAGTGCTAGTATGACAGTGAGCACAGATACGCAGTATTTT
size: many; J: TRBJ1-5; D: TRBD1; V: TRBV6-2/TRBV6-3; CDR3: CASCPSTGGNQPQHF; DNA: TGTGCCAGCTGCCCGTCTACAGGGGGCAATCAGCCCCAGCATTTT
size: many; J: TRBJ2-7; D: .; V: TRBV13; CDR3: CASSLSGYLYEQYF; DNA: TGTGCCAGCAGCCTTAGCGGATACCTCTACGAGCAGTACTTC
size: many; J: TRBJ2-7; D: .; V: TRBV29-1; CDR3: CSVARGAYEQYF; DNA: TGCAGCGTTGCCAGGGGGGCCTACGAGCAGTACTTC
size: many; J: TRBJ2-7; D: TRBD2; V: TRBV12-5; CDR3: CASGLSTGDYEQYF; DNA: TGTGCTAGTGGTTTGAGTACGGGGGACTACGAGCAATACTTC
size: many; J: TRBJ2-5; D: .; V: TRBV3-1; CDR3: CASSQARQETQYF; DNA: TGTGCCAGCAGCCAAGCTAGGCAAGAGACCCAGTACTTC
size: many; J: TRBJ2-7; D: .; V: TRBV5-1; CDR3: CASSLHYRDKTYEQYF; DNA: TGCGCCAGCAGCTTACACTACCGGGACAAGACCTACGAGCAGTACTTC
size: .; J: TRBJ1-1; D: .; V: TRBV10-3; CDR3: CAIGPPNTEAFF; DNA: TGTGCCATCGGGCCCCCGAACACTGAAGCTTTCTTT
size: many; J: TRBJ2-5; D: .; V: TRBV11-2; CDR3: CASSFTGGEETQYF; DNA: TGTGCCAGCAGCTTCACAGGGGGGGAAGAGACCCAGTACTTC
size: few; J: TRBJ2-1; D: TRBD1; V: TRBV7-2; CDR3: CASSLGTGNYNEQFF; DNA: TGTGCCAGCAGCTTAGGGACAGGAAATTACAATGAGCAGTTCTTC
size: .; J: TRBJ2-5; D: .; V: TRBV12-3/TRBV12-4; CDR3: CASSLVGQGVETQYF; DNA: TGTGCCAGCAGTTTAGTAGGCCAGGGTGTGGAGACCCAGTACTTC
size: many; J: TRBJ2-7; D: .; V: TRBV6-2/TRBV6-3; CDR3: CASSYSAARWQYF; DNA: TGTGCCAGCAGTTACTCGGCTGCACGTTGGCAGTACTTC
size: many; J: TRBJ1-5; D: .; V: TRBV3-1; CDR3: CASSQGDRSPYQPQHF; DNA: TGTGCCAGCAGCCAAGGAGACAGGTCCCCCTATCAGCCCCAGCATTTT
size: many; J: TRBJ1-3; D: .; V: TRBV19; CDR3: CASSISPGTASGNTIYF; DNA: TGTGCCAGTAGTATTTCCCCCGGGACGGCCTCTGGAAACACCATATATTTT
size: many; J: TRBJ2-7; D: .; V: TRBV7-6; CDR3: CASGRRGWDEQYF; DNA: TGTGCCAGCGGACGGCGCGGATGGGACGAGCAGTACTTC
size: .; J: TRBJ1-3; D: TRBD1; V: TRBV12-3/TRBV12-4; CDR3: CASSKGTGGSGNTIYF; DNA: TGTGCCAGCAGTAAAGGGACAGGGGGCTCTGGAAACACCATATATTTT
size: many; J: TRBJ2-4; D: .; V: TRBV12-3/TRBV12-4; CDR3: CASSLWSSSLAKNIQYF; DNA: TGTGCCAGCAGTTTATGGTCGAGCAGTCTAGCCAAAAACATTCAGTACTTC
size: few; J: TRBJ1-2; D: .; V: TRBV12-3/TRBV12-4; CDR3: CASSLRVKGPNYGYTF; DNA: TGTGCCAGCAGTTTGAGGGTGAAGGGCCCTAACTATGGCTACACCTTC
size: many; J: TRBJ2-5; D: .; V: TRBV12-3/TRBV12-4; CDR3: CASRAQSPVQETQYF; DNA: TGTGCCAGCAGGGCCCAGAGTCCCGTGCAAGAGACCCAGTACTTC
size: many; J: TRBJ2-7; D: TRBD1; V: TRBV12-3/TRBV12-4; CDR3: CASTGQLNYEQYF; DNA: TGTGCCAGCACGGGACAGCTAAACTACGAGCAGTACTTC
size: many; J: TRBJ1-1; D: TRBD1; V: TRBV6-4; CDR3: CASSPRRTGSTITEAFF; DNA: TGTGCCAGCAGTCCCCGGCGGACAGGGTCGACTATCACTGAAGCTTTCTTT
size: many; J: TRBJ2-7; D: .; V: TRBV2; CDR3: CASSHSPSDEQYF; DNA: TGTGCCAGCAGCCACAGCCCGTCTGACGAGCAGTACTTC
size: many; J: TRBJ2-5; D: .; V: TRBV5-1; CDR3: CASSLYSGEQETQYF; DNA: TGCGCCAGCAGCTTGTATTCAGGGGAGCAGGAGACCCAGTACTTC
size: many; J: TRBJ2-4; D: TRBD1; V: TRBV18; CDR3: CASSPGTGSNIQYF; DNA: TGTGCCAGCTCTCCAGGGACAGGGTCAAACATTCAGTACTTC
size: many; J: TRBJ1-6; D: .; V: TRBV27; CDR3: CASSLRVGRSAYNSPLHF; DNA: TGTGCCAGCAGTTTAAGGGTAGGCAGAAGCGCCTATAATTCACCCCTCCACTTT
size: many; J: TRBJ1-1; D: .; V: TRBV27; CDR3: CASSPSAGEFNTEAFF; DNA: TGTGCCAGCAGCCCGAGCGCGGGAGAGTTTAACACTGAAGCTTTCTTT
size: many; J: TRBJ1-1; D: TRBD1; V: TRBV5-6; CDR3: CASSMGTGGVGGTEAFF; DNA: TGTGCCAGCAGCATGGGGACAGGGGGTGTAGGTGGCACTGAAGCTTTCTTT
size: many; J: TRBJ1-1; D: .; V: TRBV7-2; CDR3: CASSLRQTNTEAFF; DNA: TGTGCCAGCAGTTTGAGGCAGACGAACACTGAAGCTTTCTTT
size: .; J: TRBJ1-5; D: .; V: TRBV20-1; CDR3: CSAIGGVDNQPQHF; DNA: TGCAGTGCTATTGGAGGGGTTGACAATCAGCCCCAGCATTTT
size: .; J: TRBJ2-2; D: TRBD1; V: TRBV7-9; CDR3: CASRHRGDTGELFF; DNA: TGTGCCAGCAGGCACAGGGGTGACACCGGGGAGCTGTTTTTT
size: many; J: TRBJ2-7; D: .; V: TRBV6-1; CDR3: CASRDPWGFSYEQYF; DNA: TGTGCCAGCAGGGACCCATGGGGGTTTTCCTACGAGCAGTACTTC
size: many; J: TRBJ1-2; D: .; V: TRBV15; CDR3: CATSRDQGVVGYTF; DNA: TGTGCCACCAGCAGAGATCAAGGGGTTGTAGGCTACACCTTC
size: many; J: TRBJ2-2; D: .; V: TRBV6-2/TRBV6-3; CDR3: CASSPIWGPNTGELFF; DNA: TGTGCCAGCAGCCCAATTTGGGGCCCCAACACCGGGGAGCTGTTTTTT
size: many; J: TRBJ2-5; D: .; V: TRBV20-1; CDR3: CSARGAWETQYF; DNA: TGCAGTGCTAGAGGGGCTTGGGAGACCCAGTACTTC
size: many; J: TRBJ1-1; D: .; V: TRBV18; CDR3: CASSPAIRTNTEAFF; DNA: TGTGCCAGCTCACCAGCGATCAGAACGAACACTGAAGCTTTCTTT
size: many; J: TRBJ1-1; D: TRBD1; V: TRBV11-3; CDR3: CASSLESGQETFF; DNA: TGTGCCAGCAGCTTAGAAAGTGGACAGGAAACTTTCTTT
size: .; J: TRBJ1-5; D: .; V: TRBV11-3; CDR3: CASSLVGGKGSNQPQHF; DNA: TGTGCCAGCAGCTTAGTCGGGGGTAAAGGTAGCAATCAGCCCCAGCATTTT